The present TCR beta chain was sequenced within a study of T cell responses to AZD1222 COVID-19 vaccine. About the research overall: Whether given at about 4 or about 12 weeks, second doses were pooled.

General study findings and limits: It should be noted that donors were predominantly white British and more often female, and clonal diversity was possibly underestimated. An increase in Spike-specific TCR breadth and depth was observed after two AZD1222 doses.

Repertoires were generated with immunoSEQ multiplex PCR, while TCRdb's copy carries only in-frame clones and drops some. The sample shows about 140,000 clones, more than 85% of them seen only once. Points on this clone: Its specificity is not known.

This clonotype originated in an adult in good health. This material consisted of peripheral blood, taken on day 0 of AZD1222 vaccination.

CDR3 loop: CASSLRLAGDPSYNEQFF. CDR3 DNA: TGTGCCAGCAGCTTACGGCTAGCGGGAGACCCCTCCTACAATGAGCAGTTCTTC. The V gene is TRBV11-3, the J gene TRBJ2-1, with TRBD2 matching over 10 bases. CDR1 is SGHNT, CDR2 YENEEA, per germline. V gave up 2 bases and J gave up 0 bases; unmatched junction bases: 7. There are 18 residues in the CDR3.